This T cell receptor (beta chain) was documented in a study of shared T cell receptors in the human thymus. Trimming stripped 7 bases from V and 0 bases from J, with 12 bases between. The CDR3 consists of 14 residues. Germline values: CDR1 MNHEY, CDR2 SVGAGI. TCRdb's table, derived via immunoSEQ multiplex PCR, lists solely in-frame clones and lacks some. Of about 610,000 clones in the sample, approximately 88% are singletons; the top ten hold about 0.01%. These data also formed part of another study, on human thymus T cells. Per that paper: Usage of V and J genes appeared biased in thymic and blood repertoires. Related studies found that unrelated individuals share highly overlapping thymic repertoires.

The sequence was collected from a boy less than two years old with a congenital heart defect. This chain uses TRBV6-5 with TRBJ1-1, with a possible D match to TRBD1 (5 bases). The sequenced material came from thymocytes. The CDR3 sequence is CASTVTGLNTEAFF. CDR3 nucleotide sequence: TGTGCCAGCACAGTAACAGGACTGAACACTGAAGCTTTCTTT.